This entry lists 32 T cell receptor beta chains sequenced from one sample in a study of T cells in localized non-small cell lung cancer. Libraries were prepared by immunoSEQ multiplex PCR; TCRdb keeps only in-frame clonotypes and omits some of them. The table has around 30,000 clones, under 95% seen once. Here the sequenced sample was peripheral blood, taken before any cancer treatment. These receptors were collected from a woman aged 40-75 years with stage I lung adenocarcinoma.

This chain connects TRBV5-1 to TRBJ1-2; no clear D gene. Germline V gene lookup returns CDR1 SGHRS and CDR2 YFSETQ. Trimming pared 0 bases from V and 0 bases from J, leaving 6 bases between. The CDR3 contains 14 residues. The chain's CDR3 is CASSLDRANYGYTF. The CDR3 coding sequence is TGCGCCAGCAGCTTGGACAGAGCTAACTATGGCTACACCTTC.

The chain joins TRBV7-9 to TRBJ1-3; no definite D call. This CDR3 has 14 amino acids. Per germline, CDR1 SEHNR and CDR2 FQNEAQ (reference sequence). The V end was cut by 1 base, the J end by 0 bases, with 4 bases between. The CDR3 loop reads CASSLGSSGNTIYF. CDR3 in DNA: TGTGCCAGCAGCTTAGGGAGCTCTGGAAACACCATATATTTT.

The V gene is TRBV7-9, the J gene TRBJ1-1; tentatively, D is TRBD1 (6 bases). This CDR3 contains 12 residues. V lost 5 bases and J lost 8, with 12 bases in between. The germline CDR1 and CDR2 sequences are SEHNR and FQNEAQ (reference sequence). CDR3 bases: TGTGCCAGCAGCCTAGAAGACAGGGAAGCTTTCTTT. Its protein product is CASSLEDREAFF.

CDR3 in DNA: TGTGCCAGCAGCTTAGACGGAACGGAGACCTACGAGCAGTACTTC. Translating it yields CASSLDGTETYEQYF. This chain uses TRBV11-3 with TRBJ2-7; D unclear. The CDR3 length is 15 residues. V lost 0 bases and J lost 2, with 11 bases in between. Germline V lookup: CDR1 SGHNT, CDR2 YENEEA.

This clone was picked up a small number of times. The V gene is TRBV4-2, the J gene TRBJ1-5, with D tentatively TRBD1 (5 bases). The length of the CDR3 is 17 residues. Germline loops: CDR1 LGHNA, CDR2 YNFKEQ. The V gene lost 0 bases and the J gene lost 1 base, with 13 bases spanning the gap. The CDR3 is CASSQDYPGRSNQPQHF. The DNA for the CDR3 is TGTGCCAGCAGCCAAGATTATCCAGGGCGAAGCAATCAGCCCCAGCATTTT.

J is TRBJ2-7 and V is TRBV7-3, with D tentatively TRBD1 or TRBD2 (5 bases each). Looked up from germline, CDR1 is SGHTA and CDR2 is FQGTGA. The CDR3 consists of 15 residues. The V and J ends lost 3 bases and 0 bases respectively, with 12 bases between them. Here the CDR3 DNA reads TGTGCCAGCAGCTTTGGGCCGGGACCCTCCTACGAGCAGTACTTC. Protein product: CASSFGPGPSYEQYF.

This chain connects TRBV28 to TRBJ1-1; D is unresolved. V lost 1 base to trimming and J lost 8 bases, with 14 bases between them. Germline V CDR1 and CDR2: MDHEN, SYDVKM. This CDR3 contains 14 residues. CDR3 DNA sequence: TGTGCCAGCAGTTTATTTGGGAGGATAACCGAAGCTTTCTTT. As protein: CASSLFGRITEAFF.

This chain connects TRBV7-9 to TRBJ2-6; 12 positions match TRBD2. The CDR3 runs 17 residues. The J segment lost 3 bases and the V segment lost 5 bases, leaving 5 bases of the junction unmatched. CDR1 is SEHNR and CDR2 is FQNEAQ in the germline V gene (reference sequence). As DNA, the CDR3 is TGTGCCAGCAGCCGAGGACTAGCGGGATTTGGGGCCAACGTCCTGACTTTC. This translates into CASSRGLAGFGANVLTF. The complete variable domain, with remaining parts taken from reference TRBV7-9 and TRBJ2-6, reads DTGVSQNPRHKITKRGQNVTFRCDPISEHNRLYWYRQTLGQGPEFLTYFQNEAQLEKSRLLSDRFSAERPKGSFSTLEIQRTEQGDSAMYLCASSRGLAGFGANVLTFGAGSRLTVL.

CDR3 sequence: CASSPLGALRGYTF. Here the CDR3 DNA reads TGTGCCAGCAGCCCGCTGGGGGCTCTGCGCGGCTACACCTTC. This chain uses TRBV14 with TRBJ1-2, with a weak D call TRBD1 (6 bases). Germline CDR1 reads SGHDN; CDR2 reads FVKESK. V gave up 4 bases and J gave up 8 bases, with 17 bases separating them. This CDR3 comprises 14 residues.

The chain couples TRBV7-9 to TRBJ1-5; 8 bases fit TRBD1. The germline V gene encodes CDR1 SEHNR and CDR2 FQNEAQ (reference sequence). This CDR3 is built from 15 residues. The ends lost 5 bases at V and 6 bases at J; junction bases unmatched: 9. The CDR3 reads CASSLGQGPGQPQHF. The CDR3 DNA is TGTGCCAGCAGCCTCGGACAGGGTCCGGGTCAGCCCCAGCATTTT.

The V and J genes are TRBV28 and TRBJ1-5; 7 nucleotides agree with TRBD1. V lost 8 bases to trimming and J lost 2 bases; unmatched junction nucleotides: 12. Germline-derived CDR1 and CDR2 are MDHEN and SYDVKM. The CDR3 has 16 amino acids. CDR3 DNA sequence: TGTGCCAGCCTGAGTCGACAGGGCCGGGGCAATCAGCCCCAGCATTTT. Translated, it gives CASLSRQGRGNQPQHF. The complete variable domain, with remaining parts taken from reference TRBV28 and TRBJ1-5, reads DVKVTQSSRYLVKRTGEKVFLECVQDMDHENMFWYRQDPGLGLRLIYFSYDVKMKEKGDIPEGYSVSREKKERFSLILESASTNQTSMYLCASLSRQGRGNQPQHFGDGTRLSIL.

The rearrangement joins TRBV19 to TRBJ2-3; the D gene could be TRBD1 or TRBD2 (5 bases each). V gave up 7 bases and J gave up 1 base, with 12 bases separating them. Germline CDR1 and CDR2: LNHDA and SQIVND (reference sequence). The length of the CDR3 is 14 residues. The chain's CDR3 is CASKRDGGTDTQYF. In DNA form, the CDR3 reads TGTGCCAGTAAACGGGACGGGGGCACAGATACGCAGTATTTT.

The V and J genes are TRBV6-5 and TRBJ2-7; TRBD2 matches 9 bases. Germline V gene sequence: CDR1 MNHEY, CDR2 SVGAGI. The CDR3 has 15 residues. J was trimmed by 2 bases and V by 6 bases; bases with no gene match: 8. CDR3 bases: TGTGCCAGCAGCCCGTCTAGCGGGGTAACCTACGAGCAGTACTTC. Translating it yields CASSPSSGVTYEQYF.

The V and J genes are TRBV21-1 and TRBJ2-7; the D call in the table, TRBD2, was not verified against the DNA. TRBV21-1 corresponds to a pseudogene. The length of the CDR3 is 20 residues. CDR3 loop: CASSERNLWTSGTDDLEQYF. Here the CDR3 DNA reads TGTGCCAGCAGCGAAAGGAATTTGTGGACTAGCGGGACAGACGACTTGGAGCAGTACTTC.

This chain joins TRBV9 and TRBJ1-3, with D possibly TRBD1 on 6 matching bases. Germline-derived CDR1 and CDR2 are SGDLS and YYNGEE. This CDR3 has 17 amino acids. Trimming cost V 2 bases and J 2 bases, with 17 bases left between them. CDR3 amino acids: CASSVYNRVSTGNTIYF. The CDR3 bases are TGTGCCAGCAGCGTTTACAACAGGGTATCGACTGGAAACACCATATATTTT.

The chain employs TRBV19 and TRBJ2-2; 16 nucleotides line up with TRBD2. Germline assignment: CDR1 LNHDA and CDR2 SQIVND (reference sequence). The CDR3 consists of 20 residues. The junction had 12 bases not matched to a gene; V was cut back by 3 bases and J by 5 bases. The CDR3 loop is CASSIEGPGLAGGMTGELFF. CDR3 sequence (DNA): TGTGCCAGTAGTATTGAGGGTCCGGGACTAGCGGGAGGGATGACCGGGGAGCTGTTTTTT.

This rearrangement joins TRBV19 to TRBJ2-1; TRBD2 matches at 8 bases. V shed 5 bases and J 7 bases; nucleotides not matched to a gene: 13. This CDR3 has 16 amino acids. Germline CDR1 LNHDA, CDR2 SQIVND (reference sequence). CDR3 sequence reads: CASSAGGPLGWNEQFF. CDR3 DNA: TGTGCCAGTAGTGCGGGGGGACCCCTCGGGTGGAATGAGCAGTTCTTC.

The chain is built from TRBV2 and TRBJ1-5; D gene uncertain. In germline, CDR1 is SNHLY, CDR2 FYNNEI. The ends were cut back, 3 bases at V and 0 bases at J, with 6 bases in the middle. This CDR3 has 14 residues. CDR3 sequence (DNA): TGTGCCAGCAGTGACATTATTAGCAATCAGCCCCAGCATTTT. It is translated as CASSDIISNQPQHF. Together with reference TRBV2 and TRBJ1-5, the CDR3 gives the full variable domain: EPEVTQTPSHQVTQMGQEVILRCVPISNHLYFYWYRQILGQKVEFLVSFYNNEISEKSEIFDDQFSVERPDGSNFTLKIRSTKLEDSAMYFCASSDIISNQPQHFGDGTRLSIL.

This clone appeared a single time. This sequence joins TRBV4-1 and TRBJ2-1, with D perhaps TRBD2 (5 bases). The CDR3 contains 13 residues. Germline CDR1 and CDR2: MGHRA and YSYEKL. V was clipped by 4 bases and J by 6 bases, with 10 bases between them. The CDR3: CASSRETANEQFF. The CDR3 DNA reads as TGCGCCAGCAGCCGGGAGACTGCCAATGAGCAGTTCTTC.

The chain combines TRBV6-4 with TRBJ1-5; a weak D match, TRBD1 (5 bases). Trimming shortened V by 3 bases and J by 7 bases, and 16 bases separated the two germline ends. This CDR3 has 15 amino acids. The germline V gene encodes CDR1 MRHNA and CDR2 SNTAGT. Here the CDR3 DNA reads TGTGCCAGCAGTGAATCCGGGGGTAAAGGACAGCCCCAGCATTTT. Translation: CASSESGGKGQPQHF.

This chain links TRBV10-3 with TRBJ2-1; 9 nucleotides align to TRBD2. The V and J ends lost 4 bases and 0 bases, in that order; junction bases with no gene match: 4. CDR3 length: 16 amino acids. Germline CDR1 ENHRY, CDR2 SYGVKD. In DNA form, the CDR3 reads TGTGCCATCAGTGTGGGTAGCGGGGGCTCCTACAATGAGCAGTTCTTC. Protein sequence: CAISVGSGGSYNEQFF.

The CDR3 here is CASKGRFSSYEQYF. The CDR3 DNA reads as TGTGCCAGCAAGGGACGGTTTAGCTCCTACGAGCAGTACTTC. V and J are TRBV6-5 and TRBJ2-7; D possibly uses TRBD1 or TRBD2 (5 bases each). Trimming shortened V by 7 bases and J by 0 bases, and 13 bases separated the two germline ends. Germline assignment: CDR1 MNHEY and CDR2 SVGAGI. This CDR3 comprises 14 residues.

A single count supports this clone. The J gene is TRBJ2-1, the V gene TRBV6-4; maybe TRBD2 (6 bases). V dropped 4 bases and J dropped 9 bases, with 16 bases sitting between them. The CDR3 is 14 residues long. CDR1 and CDR2 (germline): MRHNA, SNTAGT. This CDR3 is CASSVTFQEGEQFF. CDR3 DNA sequence: TGTGCCAGCAGTGTCACTTTTCAGGAGGGTGAGCAGTTCTTC.

This sequence joins TRBV7-9 and TRBJ1-4, with unresolved D. Trimming stripped 1 base from V and 0 bases from J, with 15 bases between. The CDR3 totals 18 residues. Germline CDR1 reads SEHNR; CDR2 reads FQNEAQ (reference sequence). The CDR3 region has the DNA TGTGCCAGCAGCTTAGAAGTCGCGATTTATGCAACTAATGAAAAACTGTTTTTT. This sequence encodes CASSLEVAIYATNEKLFF.

The chain employs TRBV5-1 and TRBJ1-1; D not resolved. Germline CDR1 SGHRS, CDR2 YFSETQ. V lost 0 bases and J 1 base, leaving 13 bases between the germline ends. The CDR3 is 16 residues long. This CDR3 reads CASSLGSSIRNTEAFF. The DNA of the CDR3 is TGCGCCAGCAGCTTGGGGTCTAGCATCAGGAACACTGAAGCTTTCTTT. Together with reference TRBV5-1 and TRBJ1-1, the CDR3 gives the full variable domain: KAGVTQTPRYLIKTRGQQVTLSCSPISGHRSVSWYQQTPGQGLQFLFEYFSETQRNKGNFPGRFSGRQFSNSRSEMNVSTLELGDSALYLCASSLGSSIRNTEAFFGQGTRLTVV.

This clone was counted between two and nine times. The CDR3 reads CASSPDYLGSQPQHF. Written as DNA, the CDR3 is TGTGCCAGCTCACCAGACTATCTTGGGAGTCAGCCCCAGCATTTT. The rearrangement links TRBV18 to TRBJ1-5, with unresolved D. Trimming removed 2 bases from V and 6 bases from J, with 14 bases in between. The germline gives CDR1 KGHSH, CDR2 LQKENI. The CDR3 sequence is 15 residues long.

The rearrangement joins TRBV14 to TRBJ2-3; maybe TRBD2 (5 bases). Germline V gene data show CDR1 as SGHDN and CDR2 as FVKESK. CDR3 length: 14 amino acids. The V gene lost 1 base and the J gene lost 2 bases, with 7 bases spanning the gap. CDR3 bases: TGTGCCAGCAGCCAAGGGAGGTCCACAGATACGCAGTATTTT. It encodes CASSQGRSTDTQYF.

The gene calls are TRBV5-6 and TRBJ2-7; a possible D gene is TRBD2 (7 bases). CDR3 length equals 19 residues. Per the germline V gene, CDR1 is SGHDT and CDR2 is YYEEEE. V was shortened by 5 bases and J by 0 bases, with 27 bases between the two germline ends. The CDR3 DNA reads as TGTGCCAGCAGAGGGGGGGGCGCGACGACGGCGCGGCTCTCCTACGAGCAGTACTTC. This codes for CASRGGGATTARLSYEQYF.

DNA of the CDR3: TGTGCCAGCAGCTTAATGAAGGCGGATACGCAGTATTTT. Amino acid sequence: CASSLMKADTQYF. The genes are TRBV7-3 and TRBJ2-3, with D unresolved. This CDR3 comprises 13 residues. Germline CDR1 is SGHTA and CDR2 is FQGTGA. V dropped 1 base and J dropped 6 bases, with 8 bases sitting between them.

This clone showed up just once. The V call is TRBV29-1, the J call TRBJ2-1, with a possible D match to TRBD1 (6 bases). The CDR3 is 13 amino acids. Germline V CDR1 and CDR2: SQVTM, ANQGSEA. CDR3 DNA: TGCAGTTACTCCCAGGACAGCTACAATGAGCAGTTCTTC. It encodes CSYSQDSYNEQFF.

The gene calls are TRBV29-1 and TRBJ2-1, with 11 bases identical to TRBD2. Trimming cost V 2 bases and J 7 bases; bases outside gene matches: 7. Germline CDR1 and CDR2: SQVTM and ANQGSEA. CDR3 length equals 15 residues. This CDR3 is CSVEKFSGRANEQFF. The CDR3 DNA is TGCAGCGTTGAAAAATTTAGCGGGAGGGCAAATGAGCAGTTCTTC.

This clone is labeled medium-sized. The junction departs from the called germline gene at one end, perhaps through a read error. The CDR3 spells CASSQGDGVLLAF. CDR3 coding DNA: TGTGCCAGCAGCCAAGGCGACGGAGTTTTGTTGGCCTTC. V is TRBV14 and J is TRBJ1-2; D remains unclear. This CDR3 contains 13 residues. CDR1 SGHDN and CDR2 FVKESK come from the germline V gene.